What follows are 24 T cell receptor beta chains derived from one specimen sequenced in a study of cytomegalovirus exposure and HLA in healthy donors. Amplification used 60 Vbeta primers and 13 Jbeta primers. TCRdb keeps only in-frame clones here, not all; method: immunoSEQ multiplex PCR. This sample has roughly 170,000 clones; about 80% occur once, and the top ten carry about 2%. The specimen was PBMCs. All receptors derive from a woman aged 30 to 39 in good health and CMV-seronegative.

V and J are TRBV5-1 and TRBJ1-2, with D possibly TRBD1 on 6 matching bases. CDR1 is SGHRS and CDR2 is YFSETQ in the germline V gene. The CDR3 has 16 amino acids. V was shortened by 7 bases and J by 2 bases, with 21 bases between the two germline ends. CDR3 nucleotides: TGCGCCAGCTCCTCCTCCTTTGACAGGCGAAACTATGGCTACACCTTC. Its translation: CASSSSFDRRNYGYTF.

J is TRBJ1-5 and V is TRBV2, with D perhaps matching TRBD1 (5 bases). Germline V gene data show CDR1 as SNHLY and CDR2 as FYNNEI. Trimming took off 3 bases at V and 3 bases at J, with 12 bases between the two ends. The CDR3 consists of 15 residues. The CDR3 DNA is TGTGCCAGCAGTGATTGGGGCAGAAACAATCAGCCCCAGCATTTT. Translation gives CASSDWGRNNQPQHF.

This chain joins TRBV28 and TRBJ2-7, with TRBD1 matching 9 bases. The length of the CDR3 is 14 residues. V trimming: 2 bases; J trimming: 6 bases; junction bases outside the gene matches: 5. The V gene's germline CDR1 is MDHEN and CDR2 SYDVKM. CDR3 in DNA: TGTGCCAGCAGTTTAACGGGACAGGGAATCGAGCAGTACTTC. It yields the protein CASSLTGQGIEQYF.

In DNA, the CDR3 is TGTGCCTGGAGTAGGGGGAGACAGCCCCAGCATTTT. Protein product: CAWSRGRQPQHF. The V call is TRBV30, the J call TRBJ1-5, with D perhaps TRBD1 (6 bases). V was pared by 2 bases and J by 7 bases, with 9 bases between. Germline-derived CDR1 and CDR2 are GTSNPN and SVGIG (reference sequence). The CDR3 runs to 12 residues.

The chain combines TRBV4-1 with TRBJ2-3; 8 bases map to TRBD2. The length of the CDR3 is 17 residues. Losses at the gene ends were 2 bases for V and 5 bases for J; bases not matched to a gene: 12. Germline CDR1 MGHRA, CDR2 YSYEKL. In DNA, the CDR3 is TGCGCCAGCAGCCAACCCCGGGGGGGGACCCCTCGAGATACGCAGTATTTT. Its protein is CASSQPRGGTPRDTQYF.

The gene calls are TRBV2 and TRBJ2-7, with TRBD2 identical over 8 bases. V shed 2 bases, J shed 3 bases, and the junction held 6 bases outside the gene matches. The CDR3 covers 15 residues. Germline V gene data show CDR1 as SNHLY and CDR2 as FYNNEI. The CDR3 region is CASSEKGLAGYEQYF. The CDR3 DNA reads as TGTGCCAGCAGTGAAAAGGGCCTAGCGGGCTACGAGCAGTACTTC. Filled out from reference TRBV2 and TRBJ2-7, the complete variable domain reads EPEVTQTPSHQVTQMGQEVILRCVPISNHLYFYWYRQILGQKVEFLVSFYNNEISEKSEIFDDQFSVERPDGSNFTLKIRSTKLEDSAMYFCASSEKGLAGYEQYFGPGTRLTVT.

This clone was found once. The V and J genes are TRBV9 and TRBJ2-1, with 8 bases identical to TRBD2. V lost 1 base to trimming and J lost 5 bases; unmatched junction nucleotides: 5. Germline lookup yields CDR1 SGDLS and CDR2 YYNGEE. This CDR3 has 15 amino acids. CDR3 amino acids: CASSVQAGAHNEQFF. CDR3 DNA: TGTGCCAGCAGCGTACAAGCGGGAGCCCACAATGAGCAGTTCTTC.

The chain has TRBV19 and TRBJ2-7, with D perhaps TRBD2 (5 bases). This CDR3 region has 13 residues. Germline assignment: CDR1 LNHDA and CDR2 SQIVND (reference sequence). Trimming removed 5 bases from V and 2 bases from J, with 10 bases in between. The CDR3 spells CASSADGAYEQYF. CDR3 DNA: TGTGCCAGTAGTGCTGACGGGGCCTACGAGCAGTACTTC.

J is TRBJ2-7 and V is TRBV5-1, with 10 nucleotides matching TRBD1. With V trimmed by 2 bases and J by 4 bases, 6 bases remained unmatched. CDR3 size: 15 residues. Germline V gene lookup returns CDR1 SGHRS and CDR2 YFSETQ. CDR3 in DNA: TGCGCCAGCAGCTTCGGGACAGGGGATTCTTACGAGCAGTACTTC. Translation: CASSFGTGDSYEQYF. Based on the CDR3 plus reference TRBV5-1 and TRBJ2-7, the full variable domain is KAGVTQTPRYLIKTRGQQVTLSCSPISGHRSVSWYQQTPGQGLQFLFEYFSETQRNKGNFPGRFSGRQFSNSRSEMNVSTLELGDSALYLCASSFGTGDSYEQYFGPGTRLTVT.

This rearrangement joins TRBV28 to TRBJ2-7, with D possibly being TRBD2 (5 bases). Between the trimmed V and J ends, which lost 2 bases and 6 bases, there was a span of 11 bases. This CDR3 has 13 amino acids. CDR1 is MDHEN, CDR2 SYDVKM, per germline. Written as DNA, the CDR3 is TGTGCCAGCAGTTTAAGTCCGGGGTTCGAGCAGTACTTC. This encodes CASSLSPGFEQYF.

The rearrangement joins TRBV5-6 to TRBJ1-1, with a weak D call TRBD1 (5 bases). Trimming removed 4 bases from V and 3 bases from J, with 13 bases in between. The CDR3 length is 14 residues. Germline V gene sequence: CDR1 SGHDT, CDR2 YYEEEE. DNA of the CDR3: TGTGCCAGCAGCGGTATCCCGGGGGACACTGAAGCTTTCTTT. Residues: CASSGIPGDTEAFF.

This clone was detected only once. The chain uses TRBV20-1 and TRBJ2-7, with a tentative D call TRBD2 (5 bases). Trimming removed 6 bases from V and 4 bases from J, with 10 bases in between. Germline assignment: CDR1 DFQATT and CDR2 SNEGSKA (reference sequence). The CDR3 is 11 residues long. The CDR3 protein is CSARTGYEQYF. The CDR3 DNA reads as TGCAGTGCAAGGACTGGATACGAGCAGTACTTC.

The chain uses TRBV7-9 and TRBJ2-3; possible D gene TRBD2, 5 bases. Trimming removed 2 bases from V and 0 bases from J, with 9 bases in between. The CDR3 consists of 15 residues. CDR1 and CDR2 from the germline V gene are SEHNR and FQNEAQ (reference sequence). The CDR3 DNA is TGTGCCAGCAGCTTAAGGTCTAGCAGCACAGATACGCAGTATTTT. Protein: CASSLRSSSTDTQYF.

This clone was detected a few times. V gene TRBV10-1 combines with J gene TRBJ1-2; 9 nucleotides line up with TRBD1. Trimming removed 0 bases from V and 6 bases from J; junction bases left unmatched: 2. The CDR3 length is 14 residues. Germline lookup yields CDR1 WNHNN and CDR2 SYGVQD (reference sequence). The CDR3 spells CASSESRTGDGYTF. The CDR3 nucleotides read TGCGCCAGCAGTGAGTCGAGGACAGGGGATGGCTACACCTTC.

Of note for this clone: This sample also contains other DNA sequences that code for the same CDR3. The CDR3 spells CASSLALAGAETQYF. The CDR3 nucleotides are TGTGCCAGCAGCTTGGCTCTAGCGGGGGCGGAGACCCAGTACTTC. This chain joins TRBV5-4 and TRBJ2-5; 10 positions match TRBD2. The V gene end was trimmed by 0 bases and the J gene end by 5 bases; junction bases not matched to a gene: 4. From germline, CDR1 is SGHNT and CDR2 YYREEE (reference sequence). CDR3 length equals 15 residues.

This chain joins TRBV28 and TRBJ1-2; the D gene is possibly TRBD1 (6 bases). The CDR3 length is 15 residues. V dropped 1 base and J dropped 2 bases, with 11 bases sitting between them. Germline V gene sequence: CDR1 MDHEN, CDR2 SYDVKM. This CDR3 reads CASSLSRTGNYGYTF. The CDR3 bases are TGTGCCAGCAGTTTATCCCGTACAGGGAACTATGGCTACACCTTC.

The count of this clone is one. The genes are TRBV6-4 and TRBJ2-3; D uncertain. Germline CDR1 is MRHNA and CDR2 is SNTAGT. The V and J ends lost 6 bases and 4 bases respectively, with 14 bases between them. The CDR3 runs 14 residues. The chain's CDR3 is CASSSGYGPDTQYF. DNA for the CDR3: TGTGCCAGCAGCTCTGGCTATGGGCCAGATACGCAGTATTTT.

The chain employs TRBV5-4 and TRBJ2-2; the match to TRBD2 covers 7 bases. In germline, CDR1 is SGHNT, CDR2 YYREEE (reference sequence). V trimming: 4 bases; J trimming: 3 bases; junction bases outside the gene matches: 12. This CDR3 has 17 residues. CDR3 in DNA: TGTGCCAGCAGCAGTCCCAGGAGCGGGATGGACACCGGGGAGCTGTTTTTT. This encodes CASSSPRSGMDTGELFF. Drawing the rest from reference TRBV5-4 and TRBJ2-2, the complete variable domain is ETGVTQSPTHLIKTRGQQVTLRCSSQSGHNTVSWYQQALGQGPQFIFQYYREEENGRGNFPPRFSGLQFPNYSSELNVNALELDDSALYLCASSSPRSGMDTGELFFGEGSRLTVL.

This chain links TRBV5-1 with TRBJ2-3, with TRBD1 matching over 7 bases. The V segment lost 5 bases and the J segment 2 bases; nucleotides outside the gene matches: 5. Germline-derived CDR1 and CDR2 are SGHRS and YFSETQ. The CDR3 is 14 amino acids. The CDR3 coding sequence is TGCGCCAGCAGACCTGGACAGGACACAGATACGCAGTATTTT. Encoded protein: CASRPGQDTDTQYF.

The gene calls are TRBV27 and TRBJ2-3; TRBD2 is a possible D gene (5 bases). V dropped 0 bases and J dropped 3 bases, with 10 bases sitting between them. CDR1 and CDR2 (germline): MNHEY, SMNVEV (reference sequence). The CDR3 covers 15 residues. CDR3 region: CASSLSPRRTDTQYF. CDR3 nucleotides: TGTGCCAGCAGTTTATCTCCTAGGAGGACAGATACGCAGTATTTT.

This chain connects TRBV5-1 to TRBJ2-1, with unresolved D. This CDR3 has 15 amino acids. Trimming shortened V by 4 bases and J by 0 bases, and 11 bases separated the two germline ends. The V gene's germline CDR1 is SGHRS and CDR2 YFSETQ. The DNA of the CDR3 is TGCGCCAGCAGCCCCGACCCGGGCTCCTACAATGAGCAGTTCTTC. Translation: CASSPDPGSYNEQFF. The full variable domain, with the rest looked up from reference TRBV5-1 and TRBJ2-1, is KAGVTQTPRYLIKTRGQQVTLSCSPISGHRSVSWYQQTPGQGLQFLFEYFSETQRNKGNFPGRFSGRQFSNSRSEMNVSTLELGDSALYLCASSPDPGSYNEQFFGPGTRLTVL.

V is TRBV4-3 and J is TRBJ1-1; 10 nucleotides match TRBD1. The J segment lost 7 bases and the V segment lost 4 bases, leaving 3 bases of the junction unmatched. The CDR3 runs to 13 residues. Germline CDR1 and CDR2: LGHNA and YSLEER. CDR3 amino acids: CASSRDRGFEAFF. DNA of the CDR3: TGCGCCAGCAGCCGGGACAGGGGATTTGAAGCTTTCTTT.

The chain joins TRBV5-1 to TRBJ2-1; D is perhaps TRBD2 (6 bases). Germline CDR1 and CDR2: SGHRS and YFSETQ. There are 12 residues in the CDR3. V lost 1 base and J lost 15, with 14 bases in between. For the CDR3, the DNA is TGCGCCAGCAGCTTGCTGGCGGGGCCCCGGTTCTTC. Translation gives CASSLLAGPRFF.

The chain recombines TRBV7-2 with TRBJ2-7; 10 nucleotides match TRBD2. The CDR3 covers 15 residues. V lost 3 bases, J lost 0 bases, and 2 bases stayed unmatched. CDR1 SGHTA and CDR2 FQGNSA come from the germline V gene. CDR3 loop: CASSLASGSSYEQYF. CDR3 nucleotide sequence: TGTGCCAGCAGCTTGGCTAGCGGGAGCTCCTACGAGCAGTACTTC. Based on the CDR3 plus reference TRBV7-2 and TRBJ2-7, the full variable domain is GAGVSQSPSNKVTEKGKDVELRCDPISGHTALYWYRQSLGQGLEFLIYFQGNSAPDKSGLPSDRFSAERTGGSVSTLTIQRTQQEDSAVYLCASSLASGSSYEQYFGPGTRLTVT.